The TCR beta chain described here comes from a study of shared clonotypes between healthy human individuals (TCRdb year 2020). With regard to the full study: The cohort comprised a couple of women and a few men aged 18 to 49 years. The study deeply sequenced blood TCR repertoires of five healthy adults to estimate repertoire size and the extent of clonotype sharing between individuals. For each donor, CD4 naive and CD4 memory were each given three plates, CD8 naive was given two plates, and CD8 memory was given one plate. Libraries were prepared and TCR repertoires were sequenced by different laboratories using diverse techniques, in order to increase sequencing depth and limit assay-specific biases. Each donor's leukapheresis produced roughly between roughly 0.94 and 9.5 billion PBMCs. Points the paper makes about the study in general: Naive subsets generally had larger estimated clonotype richness than memory subsets did. Pairwise subsampling indicated that sequencing depth was expected to affect the degree of clonotype sharing among donors. Across a handful of donors, 4.5% to 6.5% of naive CD4, approximately 4% of naive CD8, under 2.5% of memory CD4, and around 0.4% of memory CD8 clonotypes were shared. Sampling was restricted to blood, and TCR repertoires in tissues likely differ from the TCR repertoires found in blood. Because the study included only a small number of donors, the genetic and exposure-history diversity represented was limited. Compared with non-shared clonotypes, the clonotypes found in all four sorted-subset donors had higher generation probabilities. Incomplete sequencing was indicated by rarefaction of sorted-subset datasets, despite the large sequencing depth.

Comments on this clone: Its antigen is currently not known. No per-base quality is available; no much larger clone lies one base away.

Donors were healthy HIV-negative adults with no recently reported acute infections or vaccinations. All donors were Caucasian adults living in Nashville, Tennessee, USA. The CD8 memory samples were a combination of magnetically selected CD45RO+ cells and CCR7-negative CD45RA+ effector memory (TemRA) cells. After blood collection by leukapheresis, PBMCs were isolated using Ficoll-Histopaque density gradient centrifugation and then cryopreserved in the vapor phase of liquid nitrogen. Analytical flow cytometry was used to check the purity and quantity of each magnetically sorted T cell population. Genomic DNA was isolated from each sorted fraction and quantified by UV absorbance on a Nanodrop 2000c. CDR3 length: 19 amino acids, cysteine to phenylalanine. Only CDR3 DNA remains: 57 bases, in frame from the first base. Deletion took 1 base off V and 2 bases off J, with a span of 24 bases between the germline ends. CDR1 and CDR2 are drawn from the germline V gene: MNHNS, SASEGT.

TCR CDR3 regions were amplified from genomic DNA by multiplex PCR using the deep immunoSEQ assay. Extracted genomic DNA from each cell subset was spread evenly across all wells of several immunoSEQ 96-well plates, with each plate serving as a replicate. Each replicate PCR for sorted subsets received about 220 ng genomic DNA, equal to 30,000 or so T cell genomes. Purified libraries were quantified with a Qubit 3.0 fluorometer, sized on a Bioanalyzer 2100, and re-quantified with the KAPA Library Quantification kit. Each immunoSEQ 96-well plate was sequenced on its own single-read 150-cycle Illumina NextSeq 550 flow cell. As for the authors' bioinformatics: The immunoSEQ output contained only junctional sequences without quality scores, so filtering could not match that applied to full-length reads. To assign V/J genes and CDR3, sequences were annotated using PyIR, a Python wrapper for IgBLAST v1.9, with IMGT germline references. Reads were filtered out if the reads had weak V/J assignments (E-value above 1e-6), no CDR3, stop codons, out-of-frame junctions, or ambiguous translated residues. V3J clonotypes were defined by identical inferred V gene, J gene, and CDR3 amino acid sequence. To compute the percentage overlap between repertoires, the number of shared unique clonotypes was divided by the size of the smaller repertoire. Richness of each repertoire was evaluated using RTK rarefaction, the Chao1 estimator, and Recon v2.1 estimates of unobserved clonotypes. Generation probabilities for all TCRbeta clonotypes obtained by the gDNA method from a handful of donors were computed using OLGA. Held by TCRdb, this immuneACCESS table contains in-frame sequences only and omits some clones. Under half of the omission traces to an unresolved V gene where checked; the cause of the rest is unknown. V, J and clone size are taken as reported in that table, and D and trimming were inferred from the DNA itself. This sample lists over 300,000 clones; 80% to 90% were detected once. Around 15% of the sample goes to the ten largest clones.

The chain joins TRBV6-1 to TRBJ2-7, and possibly TRBD2, on 6 matching bases. Sequences were obtained from memory CD8+ T cells sorted from blood. The intended sense of this specimen's cell subset or site label: CD45RO+ cells pooled with CCR7-negative TemRA cells. This sequence was found in a man aged 18-30 years in good health. CDR3 sequence: CASSEEPLKLAYPTYEQYF. The base sequence is TGTGCCAGCAGTGAAGAGCCTCTAAAACTAGCATACCCGACCTACGAGCAGTACTTC.